The sample holds a few counts of the clone carrying this T cell receptor beta chain. Methods used by the authors: Reference gene primers were amplified, and this amplification served to estimate nucleated cell counts. Libraries were prepared by immunoSEQ multiplex PCR; TCRdb keeps only in-frame clonotypes and omits some of them. The V and J calls and clone size are taken from that table; D and trimming were inferred from the DNA. The table has more than 100,000 clones, about 87% seen once. The CDR3 is 14 residues long. The V end was cut by 3 bases, the J end by 4 bases, with 12 bases between. Germline CDR1 and CDR2: SEHNR and FQNEAQ (reference sequence). This entry belongs to a study of blood T cell repertoires in COVID-19. Study-wide background: The samples span acute and convalescent COVID-19 from the United States, Italy and Spain. Nucleic acid was either cDNA or gDNA, and it came from T cells, B-cell-depleted T cells, or PBMCs.

The TCR sequence derives from a woman between 70 and 85 years old with acute or convalescent COVID-19. This rearrangement joins TRBV7-9 to TRBJ2-5, with D perhaps TRBD1 (6 bases). The source material was peripheral blood. CDR3 DNA: TGTGCCAGCAGCTTTGGGGGCAATAGAGAGACCCAGTACTTC. Residues: CASSFGGNRETQYF.